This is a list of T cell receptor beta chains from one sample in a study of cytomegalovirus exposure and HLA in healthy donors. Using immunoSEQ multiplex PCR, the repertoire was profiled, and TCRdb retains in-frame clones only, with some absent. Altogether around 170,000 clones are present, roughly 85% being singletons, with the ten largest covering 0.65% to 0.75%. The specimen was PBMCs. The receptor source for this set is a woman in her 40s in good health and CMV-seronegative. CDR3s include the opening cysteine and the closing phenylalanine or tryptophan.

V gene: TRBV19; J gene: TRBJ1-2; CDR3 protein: CASSFGQGNYGYTF
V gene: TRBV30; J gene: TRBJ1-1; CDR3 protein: CAWNRQQRTEAFF
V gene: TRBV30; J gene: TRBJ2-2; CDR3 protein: CAWGNSQGFFTGELFF
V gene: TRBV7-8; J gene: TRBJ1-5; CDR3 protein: CASSFLPNQPQHF
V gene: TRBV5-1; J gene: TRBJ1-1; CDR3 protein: CASSSQGAYTEAFF
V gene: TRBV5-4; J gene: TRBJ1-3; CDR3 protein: CASSLAGTVSGNTIYF
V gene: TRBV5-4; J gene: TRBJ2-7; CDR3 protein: CASSLVGGPDYEQYF
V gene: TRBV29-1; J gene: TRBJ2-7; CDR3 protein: CSVSVPPGTGDYEQYF
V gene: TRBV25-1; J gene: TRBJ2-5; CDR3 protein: CASSGGVTETQYF
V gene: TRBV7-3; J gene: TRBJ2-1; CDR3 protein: CASSAEGSSYNEQFF
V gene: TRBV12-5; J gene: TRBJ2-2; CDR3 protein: CASGLKGATGELFF
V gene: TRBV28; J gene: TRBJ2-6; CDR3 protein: CASTGWVANVLTF
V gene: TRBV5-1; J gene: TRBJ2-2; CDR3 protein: CASSLGQGNTGELFF
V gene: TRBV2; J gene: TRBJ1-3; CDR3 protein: CASRRDTSGNTIYF
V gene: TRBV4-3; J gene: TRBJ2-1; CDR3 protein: CASSQTAAAMSYNEQFF
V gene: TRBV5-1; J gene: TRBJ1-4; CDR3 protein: CASSLDGRVNEKLFF
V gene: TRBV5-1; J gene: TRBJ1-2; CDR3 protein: CASSFPGQGSGYTF
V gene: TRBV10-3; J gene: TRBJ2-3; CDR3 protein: CAISAPGLVDTQYF
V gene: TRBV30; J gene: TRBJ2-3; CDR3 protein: CAWSVPSGPDTQYF
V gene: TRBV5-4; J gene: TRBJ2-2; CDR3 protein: CASSFRRGLNTGELFF
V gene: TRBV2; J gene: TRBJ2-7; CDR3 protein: CASSGRSTYEQYF
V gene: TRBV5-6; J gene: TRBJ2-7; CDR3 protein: CASSPGTGAYEQYF
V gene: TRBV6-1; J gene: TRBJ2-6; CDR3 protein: CASSDPSPSGANVLTF
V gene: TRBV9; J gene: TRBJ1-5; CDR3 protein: CASSPGGLVNQPQHF
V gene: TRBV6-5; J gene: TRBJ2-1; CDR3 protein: CASSYSYGGALYEQFF
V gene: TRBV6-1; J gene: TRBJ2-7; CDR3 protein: CASRGTSGSRGEYF
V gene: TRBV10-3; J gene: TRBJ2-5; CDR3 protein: CAISGIRAREAIETQYF
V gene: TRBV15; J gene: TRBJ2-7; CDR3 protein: CATSSQGEGEQYF
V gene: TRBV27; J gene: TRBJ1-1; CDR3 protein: CASRVTGPFVRDTEAFF
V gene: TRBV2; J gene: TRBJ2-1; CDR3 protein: CASSPSLVGNEQFF
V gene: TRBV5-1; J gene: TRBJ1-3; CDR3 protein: CASSPQDSFFSGNTIYF
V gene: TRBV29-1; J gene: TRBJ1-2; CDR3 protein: CSVETPPANYGYTF
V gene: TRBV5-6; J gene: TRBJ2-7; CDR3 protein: CASSLSGRVAEQYF
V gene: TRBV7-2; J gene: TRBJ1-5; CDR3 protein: CASSLGGGFNQPQHF
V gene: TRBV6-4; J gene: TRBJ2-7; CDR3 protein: CASSDSSSGEQYF
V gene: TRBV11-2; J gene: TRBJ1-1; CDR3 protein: CASSLDLSRNTEAFF
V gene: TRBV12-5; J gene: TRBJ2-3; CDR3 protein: CASGLGRLADTQYF
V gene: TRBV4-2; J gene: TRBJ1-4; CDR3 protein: CASSQDIRAEKLFF
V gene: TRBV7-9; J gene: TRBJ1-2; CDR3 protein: CASSGGALYGYTF
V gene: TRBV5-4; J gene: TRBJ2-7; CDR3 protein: CASSLDNYEQYF
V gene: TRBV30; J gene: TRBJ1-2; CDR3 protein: CAWSPSGPSYGYTF
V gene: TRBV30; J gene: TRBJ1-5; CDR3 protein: CAWSLRGTGVPNQPQHF
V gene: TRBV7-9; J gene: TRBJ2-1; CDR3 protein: CASRGLAGPLNEQFF
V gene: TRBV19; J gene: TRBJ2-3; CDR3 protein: CASSISRGSSTDTQYF
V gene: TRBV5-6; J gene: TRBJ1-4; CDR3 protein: CASTRGAAVVGEKLFF
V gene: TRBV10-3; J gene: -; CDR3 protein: CAISENPGQVLSEQYF
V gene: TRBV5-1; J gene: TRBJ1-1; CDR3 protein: CASSPTMGLTEAFF
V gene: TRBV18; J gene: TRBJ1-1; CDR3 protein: CASSPAVGSEAFF